The clone carrying this TCR beta chain turned up a few times. Its antigen is unidentified. This entry belongs to a study of cytomegalovirus exposure and HLA in healthy donors. Findings and caveats of the study: The later analysis indicated that the majority of CMV-associated TCR beta chains appeared HLA-restricted.

The PCR contained 60 Vbeta and 13 Jbeta primers. Measured with immunoSEQ multiplex PCR; TCRdb has only the in-frame clones, and not every one. Seen here are fewer than 200,000 clones, approximately 12% observed once, and the top ten hold 7.5% to 10%. The sample was PBMCs. This receptor was obtained from a man aged 50-60 years in good health and CMV-seropositive.

The CDR3 coding sequence is TGTGCCAGCAGCTTAGGCCTGATTGGCCAGCCCCAGCATTTT. It specifies CASSLGLIGQPQHF. The rearrangement uses TRBV13 and TRBJ1-5; D gene uncertain. Germline V gene sequence: CDR1 PRHDT, CDR2 FYEKMQ (reference sequence). CDR3 length: 14 amino acids. With 0 bases removed from V and 7 bases from J, the gap between germline ends came to 10 bases.